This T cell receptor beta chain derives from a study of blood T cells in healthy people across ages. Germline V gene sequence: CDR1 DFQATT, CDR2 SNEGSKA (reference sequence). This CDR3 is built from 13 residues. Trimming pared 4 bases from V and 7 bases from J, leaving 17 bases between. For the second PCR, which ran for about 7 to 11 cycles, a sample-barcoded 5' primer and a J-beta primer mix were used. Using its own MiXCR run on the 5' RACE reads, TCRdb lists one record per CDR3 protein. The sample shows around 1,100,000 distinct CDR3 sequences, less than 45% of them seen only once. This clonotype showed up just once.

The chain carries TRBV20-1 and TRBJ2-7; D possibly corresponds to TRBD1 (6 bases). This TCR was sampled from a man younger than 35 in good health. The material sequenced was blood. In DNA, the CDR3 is TGCAGTGCTACTCAGGGGTTTAGGAATGAGCAGTACTTC. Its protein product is CSATQGFRNEQYF.